This T cell receptor (beta chain) was captured in a study of early T cells in non-severe SARS-CoV-2 infection listed by TCRdb under 2021. Background for the entire study: Bulk RNA from unsorted whole blood was used for TCR sequencing, so alpha and beta chains could not be paired. On the study overall, not on this receptor specifically: VDJdb matching was skewed toward anti-spike CD8 responses and likely underestimated virus-specific expansions by missing private and CD4 specificities.

This clonotype was detected only a few times. No antigen is known for it. Per-nucleotide qualities are absent, and no much larger clonotype sits a single base away. The library was obtained by 5' RACE. Sequencing used a NextSeq 500. To correct for sequencing error and PCR bias, the TCR library protocol tagged individual cDNA molecules with unique molecular identifiers. Both TCR alpha and beta chains were sequenced, and tight co-correlation was observed between alpha and beta sequence abundances in each sample. As for the original processing: Decombinator V4 was used to annotate TCR sequences for V gene, J gene and CDR3. TCRs were defined as expanded if a significant change between any two time points was detected under a Poisson model with p below 0.0001. TCR abundances were normalised to the total number of TCRs sequenced per sample and were expressed as counts per million. MAIT TCRs were defined by TRAV1-2 paired with TRAJ12, TRAJ20 or TRAJ33, and iNKT TCRs by TRAV10 paired with TRAJ18. VDJdb, accessed 1 November 2021, was searched for CMV, EBV and SARS-CoV-2 annotated TCRs, excluding TCRs annotated for multiple antigens. The public reads were reanalyzed by TCRdb: fastp trimming at Q25, MiXCR alignment, in-frame beta chains only. For every CDR3 protein sequence, its rows merge into one entry that carries the most common genes and DNA. The V and J calls reflect TCRdb's pipeline rather than the authors' work. This sample gives roughly 80,000 distinct CDR3 sequences in total; about 16% of them show up just once. The ten top clones hold about 2.6% of the sample.

Set within a cohort of healthcare workers in London, UK, this nested case-control study involved weekly PCR testing of nasopharyngeal swabs along with blood sampling. Healthcare workers were recruited during the week of the UK lockdown, between 23 and 31 March 2020, and followed weekly for up to 16 weeks. V is trimmed back by 5 bases and J by 7 bases, and the junction contains 6 bases that no gene match accounts for. Taken from the germline V gene, the CDR1 and CDR2 loops are MNHEY and SVGAGI. The CDR3 contains 15 residues, cysteine and phenylalanine counted. The entry retains the CDR3 DNA only, 45 bases that are in frame from base 1.

This sequence was found in an adult who was a healthcare worker with PCR-confirmed SARS-CoV-2 infection or an uninfected control (not recorded which). Sample: whole blood. The chain was built from TRBV6-5 and TRBJ1-4; 11 middle bases align to TRBD1. The nucleotides read TGTGCCAGCAGTCCATGGACAGGGGGCACTGAAAAACTGTTTTTT. This yields the protein CASSPWTGGTEKLFF.